A single sample gave rise to the 15 T cell receptor beta chains below, sequenced in a study of blood T cell repertoires in COVID-19. TCRdb's copy holds only in-frame clones and misses some; the assay was immunoSEQ multiplex PCR. Of fewer than 400,000 clones listed, about 92% are singletons. Source material: PBMCs or T cells enriched from blood (not recorded which). The receptors originated from a woman under 40 who had recovered from COVID-19.

The rearrangement uses TRBV28 and TRBJ1-5; 7 positions agree with TRBD1. J was trimmed by 7 bases and V by 7 bases; bases with no gene match: 7. Germline-derived CDR1 and CDR2 are MDHEN and SYDVKM. This CDR3 region has 13 residues. In DNA, the CDR3 is TGTGCCAGCACTTCAACAGGGGTCCAGCCCCAGCATTTT. Translating gives CASTSTGVQPQHF.

The CDR3 DNA is TGTGCCAGCACCCGCTTAGGAGCGGGCTACACCTTC. It yields the protein CASTRLGAGYTF. The rearrangement uses TRBV12-1 and TRBJ1-2. TRBV12-1 is noted as a pseudogene. This CDR3 comprises 12 residues.

V and J are TRBV7-2 and TRBJ1-2; tentatively, D is TRBD1 (6 bases). The CDR3 has 19 residues. CDR1 SGHTA and CDR2 FQGNSA come from the germline V gene. V was shortened by 6 bases and J by 1 base, with 27 bases between the two germline ends. The CDR3 reads CASSPEAPWRTGFNYGYTF. Here the CDR3 DNA reads TGTGCCAGCAGTCCCGAGGCCCCATGGCGAACAGGGTTTAACTATGGCTACACCTTC.

The rearrangement links TRBV9 to TRBJ2-5; TRBD2 might be the D (5 bases). Per the germline V gene, CDR1 is SGDLS and CDR2 is YYNGEE. This CDR3 comprises 13 residues. The V end lost 5 bases, the J end lost 4 bases, and 12 bases lay between the germline ends. The CDR3 sequence: CASRTHEGETQYF. For the CDR3, the DNA is TGTGCCAGCAGGACTCACGAGGGAGAGACCCAGTACTTC.

The rearrangement links TRBV11-3 to TRBJ1-1; possibly TRBD1 for D (5 bases). The CDR3 is made up of 17 amino acids. Trimming shortened V by 6 bases and J by 3 bases, and 23 bases separated the two germline ends. Per the germline V gene, CDR1 is SGHNT and CDR2 is YENEEA. DNA for the CDR3: TGTGCCAGCAGACAGGCGGGGCTGGGGGTAGCGCACACTGAAGCTTTCTTT. Translating it yields CASRQAGLGVAHTEAFF.

In the case of this clone: Other DNA sequences in the sample encode the same CDR3. This sequence joins TRBV7-9 and TRBJ1-2, with 7 bases fitting TRBD1. The germline V gene encodes CDR1 SEHNR and CDR2 FQNEAQ (reference sequence). The CDR3 covers 12 residues. V lost 4 bases to trimming and J lost 8 bases; unmatched junction nucleotides: 4. Here the CDR3 reads CASSSTGEGYTF. The CDR3 DNA is TGTGCCAGCAGCTCCACAGGGGAGGGCTACACCTTC.

A note on this clone: Distinct nucleotide sequences in the sample also encode this CDR3. The chain recombines TRBV18 with TRBJ2-5; 8 nucleotides line up with TRBD2. V shed 3 bases, J shed 5 bases, and the junction held 2 bases outside the gene matches. Germline V lookup: CDR1 KGHSH, CDR2 LQKENI. The CDR3 runs 13 residues. CDR3 loop: CASSPGLEETQYF. DNA for the CDR3: TGTGCCAGCTCACCGGGACTAGAGGAGACCCAGTACTTC.

This chain connects TRBV7-2 to TRBJ1-2; no clear D gene. CDR3 size: 13 residues. The ends were cut back, 3 bases at V and 6 bases at J, with 11 bases in the middle. CDR1 and CDR2 (germline): SGHTA, FQGNSA. CDR3 nucleotide sequence: TGTGCCAGCAGCTTCAAGGGAGCCGATGGCTACACCTTC. It translates to CASSFKGADGYTF.

The chain uses TRBV3-1 (or the pseudogene TRBV3-2) and TRBJ1-1; D unclear. Germline CDR1 LGHDT, CDR2 YNNKEL (reference sequence). Trimming took off 3 bases at V and 7 bases at J, with 15 bases between the two ends. This CDR3 is 14 amino acids long. CDR3 nucleotide sequence: TGTGCCAGCAGCCAGATGGAGGGAAAAAGTGAAGCTTTCTTT. Encoded protein: CASSQMEGKSEAFF.

The genes are TRBV14 and TRBJ2-7, with a tentative D call TRBD2 (5 bases). The germline gives CDR1 SGHDN, CDR2 FVKESK. V was clipped by 4 bases and J by 1 base, with 11 bases between them. This CDR3 is built from 14 residues. The CDR3: CASSPIGGSYEQYF. The CDR3 DNA reads TGTGCCAGCAGCCCGATCGGCGGGTCCTACGAGCAGTACTTC.

The chain is built from TRBV7-9 and TRBJ1-2; weak D call: TRBD1 (6 bases). The V end was cut by 0 bases, the J end by 6 bases, with 20 bases between. This CDR3 is built from 17 residues. Germline CDR1 is SEHNR and CDR2 is FQNEAQ (reference sequence). CDR3 residues: CASSLAGHPPGHHGYTF. CDR3 bases: TGTGCCAGCAGCTTAGCGGGACACCCTCCAGGGCACCATGGCTACACCTTC.

CDR3 DNA: TGTGCCAGCAGCCCTCCGGGACTAGCGGGGAAAGAGACCCAGTACTTC. Translation gives CASSPPGLAGKETQYF. The J gene is TRBJ2-5, the V gene TRBV7-9; 13 bases map to TRBD2. Germline V gene data show CDR1 as SEHNR and CDR2 as FQNEAQ (reference sequence). The CDR3 loop spans 16 amino acids. The V gene end was trimmed by 5 bases and the J gene end by 3 bases; junction bases not matched to a gene: 6.

This chain uses TRBV7-9 with TRBJ2-3, with unresolved D. The V gene lost 5 bases and the J gene lost 2 bases, with 17 bases spanning the gap. This CDR3 is built from 16 residues. Germline assignment: CDR1 SEHNR and CDR2 FQNEAQ (reference sequence). The CDR3 loop reads CASSPRLDLPTDTQYF. The CDR3 nucleotides are TGTGCCAGCAGCCCCAGACTTGACCTACCCACAGATACGCAGTATTTT. The full variable domain, rest sourced from reference TRBV7-9 and TRBJ2-3, is DTGVSQNPRHKITKRGQNVTFRCDPISEHNRLYWYRQTLGQGPEFLTYFQNEAQLEKSRLLSDRFSAERPKGSFSTLEIQRTEQGDSAMYLCASSPRLDLPTDTQYFGPGTRLTVL.

This clone was seen a single time. CDR3: CASSRGTGIGYGYTF. CDR3 bases: TGTGCCAGCAGTCGGGGGACAGGGATCGGATATGGCTACACCTTC. The chain is built from TRBV6-2 or TRBV6-3 and TRBJ1-2, with 9 bases fitting TRBD1. The V and J ends lost 5 bases and 5 bases, in that order; junction bases with no gene match: 9. Germline V gene sequence: CDR1 MNHEY, CDR2 SVGEGT. This CDR3 is 15 amino acids long.

The chain links TRBV5-6 to TRBJ2-7; 11 bases fit TRBD1. Germline CDR1 is SGHDT and CDR2 is YYEEEE. The CDR3 length is 15 residues. V shed 2 bases and J 2 bases; nucleotides not matched to a gene: 3. Written as DNA, the CDR3 is TGTGCCAGCAGCTTCTTGGGACAGGGGGCCTACGAGCAGTACTTC. It encodes CASSFLGQGAYEQYF.